This TCR beta chain was recovered during a study of tumor T cells in aggressive B-cell lymphoma. Germline lookup yields CDR1 SGHRS and CDR2 YFSETQ. The CDR3 contains 14 residues. Deletions cut 2 bases from V and 8 bases from J, with 16 bases between. Sequencing used immunoSEQ multiplex PCR; TCRdb keeps in-frame clones, though not all of them. Altogether some 1,500 clones are present, approximately 93% being singletons, with the ten largest covering roughly 7.9%. Specimen: tumor tissue. V gene TRBV5-1 combines with J gene TRBJ1-2, with D perhaps matching TRBD1 (5 bases). The sequence came from an adult with diffuse large B cell lymphoma. Some clones in this sample may be carry-over from other donors' samples. The CDR3 DNA sequence: TGCGCCAGCAGCTTCTCGGGCAGGGTGGAGGGCTACACCTTC. This translates into CASSFSGRVEGYTF.